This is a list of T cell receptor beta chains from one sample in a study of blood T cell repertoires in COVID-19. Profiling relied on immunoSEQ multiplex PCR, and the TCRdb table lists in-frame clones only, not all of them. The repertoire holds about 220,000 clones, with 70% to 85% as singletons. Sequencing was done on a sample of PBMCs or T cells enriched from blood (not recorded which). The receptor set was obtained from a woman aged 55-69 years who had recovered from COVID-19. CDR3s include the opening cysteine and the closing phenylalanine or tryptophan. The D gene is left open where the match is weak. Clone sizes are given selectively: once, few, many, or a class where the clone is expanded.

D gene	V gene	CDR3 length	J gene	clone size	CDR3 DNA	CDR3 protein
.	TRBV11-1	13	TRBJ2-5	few	TGTGCCAGCAGCCCGAGGGGGTTGGAGACCCAGTACTTC	CASSPRGLETQYF
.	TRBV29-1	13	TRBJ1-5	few	TGCAGCGTTTCTCAGGATAGCAATCAGCCCCAGCATTTT	CSVSQDSNQPQHF
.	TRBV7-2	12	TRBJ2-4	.	TGTGCCAGCAGCCACGGGAACAACATTCAGTACTTC	CASSHGNNIQYF
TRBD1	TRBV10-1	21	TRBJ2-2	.	TGCGCCAGCAGTGAGTCGAATTTGCCAGGGGGACCCTTCCTGAACACCGGGGAGCTGTTTTTT	CASSESNLPGGPFLNTGELFF
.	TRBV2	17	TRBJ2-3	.	TGTGCCAGCAAAACAAGCGGGAGACAGGGCGGAACAGATACGCAGTATTTT	CASKTSGRQGGTDTQYF
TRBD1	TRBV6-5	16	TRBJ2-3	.	TGTGCCAGCAGTTACTCGAGGACAGGGGGCACAGATACGCAGTATTTT	CASSYSRTGGTDTQYF
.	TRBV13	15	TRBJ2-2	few	TGTGCCAGCAGCTTACCGGGATCCTCCACCGGGGAGCTGTTTTTT	CASSLPGSSTGELFF
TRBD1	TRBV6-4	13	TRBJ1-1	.	TGTGCCCGGCTTTTCACAGGGGGCACTGAAGCTTTCTTT	CARLFTGGTEAFF
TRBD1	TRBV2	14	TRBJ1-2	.	TGTGCCAGCAGTCTACGACAGGGGTCCTTTGGCTACACCTTC	CASSLRQGSFGYTF
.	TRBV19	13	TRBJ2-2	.	TGTGCCAGCAACACACAGGGCACCGGGGAGCTGTTTTTT	CASNTQGTGELFF
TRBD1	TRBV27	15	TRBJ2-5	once	TGTGCCAGCAGTCGACAGGGACCCACAGGGGAGACCCAGTACTTC	CASSRQGPTGETQYF
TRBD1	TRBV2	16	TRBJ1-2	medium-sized	TGTGCCAGCAGTGCGACAGGGCCACAAGCTAACTATGGCTACACCTTC	CASSATGPQANYGYTF
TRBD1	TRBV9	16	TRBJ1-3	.	TGTGCCAGCAGCGTAGAGGCAGGGGGCAATGGAAACACCATATATTTT	CASSVEAGGNGNTIYF
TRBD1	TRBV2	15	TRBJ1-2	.	TGTGCCAGCAGACGGACAGGGGCATCGTACTATGGCTACACCTTC	CASRRTGASYYGYTF
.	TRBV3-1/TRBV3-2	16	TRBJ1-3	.	TGTGCCAGCAGCCAAGATACTCTTTACTCTGGAAACACCATATATTTT	CASSQDTLYSGNTIYF
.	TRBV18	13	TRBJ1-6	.	TGTGCCAGCTCACCTGTTCGGGATTCACCCCTCCACTTT	CASSPVRDSPLHF
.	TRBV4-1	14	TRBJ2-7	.	TGCGCCAGCAATCAAAGACTCGGAGGGTACGAGCAGTACTTC	CASNQRLGGYEQYF
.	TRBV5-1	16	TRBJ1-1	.	TGCGCCAGCAGCTTGGGTCAGGGAGGGTCGCACACTGAAGCTTTCTTT	CASSLGQGGSHTEAFF
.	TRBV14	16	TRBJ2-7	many	TGTGCCAGCAGCCAAGATAATTCGGCAGGCACCTACGAGCAGTACTTC	CASSQDNSAGTYEQYF
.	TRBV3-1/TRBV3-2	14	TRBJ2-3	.	TGTGCCAGCAGCCAAGATCTCCGCACAGATACGCAGTATTTT	CASSQDLRTDTQYF
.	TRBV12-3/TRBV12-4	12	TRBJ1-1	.	TGTGCCAGCAGGGAAGGGGTTTCTGGGGCTTTCTTT	CASREGVSGAFF
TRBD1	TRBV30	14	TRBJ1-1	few	TGTGCCTGGAGTCTCCGTACAGGGGGAACTGAAGCTTTCTTT	CAWSLRTGGTEAFF
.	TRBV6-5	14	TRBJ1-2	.	TGTGCCAGCAGTCCCGGGACAACGAACTATGGCTACACCTTC	CASSPGTTNYGYTF
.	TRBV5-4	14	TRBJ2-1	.	TGTGCCAGCAGCCCAGGGGGGACCCACAATGAGCAGTTCTTC	CASSPGGTHNEQFF
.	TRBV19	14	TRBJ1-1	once	TGTGCCAGTAGTATAGGAGGGGGGAACACTGAAGCTTTCTTT	CASSIGGGNTEAFF
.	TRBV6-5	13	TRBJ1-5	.	TGTGCCAGCAGTTCGCACGGTAATCAGCCCCAGCATTTT	CASSSHGNQPQHF
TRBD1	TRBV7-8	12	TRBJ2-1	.	TGTGCCAGCAGCTTAGCTACAGGGGTGGGGTTCTTC	CASSLATGVGFF
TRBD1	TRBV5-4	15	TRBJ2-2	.	TGTGCCAGCAGCCCCACAGGGGGTAGTACCGGGGAGCTGTTTTTT	CASSPTGGSTGELFF
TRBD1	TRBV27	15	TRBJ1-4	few	TGTGCCACAAGAACGGGTACAGGGGGAAGAGAAAAACTGTTTTTT	CATRTGTGGREKLFF
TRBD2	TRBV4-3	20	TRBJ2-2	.	TGCGCCAGCAGCCAAGCTTGGACGGGACTAGCGGGGGCCTACACCGGGGAGCTGTTTTTT	CASSQAWTGLAGAYTGELFF
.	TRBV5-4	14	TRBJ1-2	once	TGTGCCAGCAGCTTGCAAGGGGGTACTCATGGCTACACCTTC	CASSLQGGTHGYTF
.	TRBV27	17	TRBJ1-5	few	TGTGCCAGCAGTTTATATGGCGGAGGGGTCGGGAATCAGCCCCAGCATTTT	CASSLYGGGVGNQPQHF
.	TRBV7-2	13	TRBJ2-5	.	TGTGCCAGCAGCTTACAGGGTTCGGGGACCCAGTACTTC	CASSLQGSGTQYF
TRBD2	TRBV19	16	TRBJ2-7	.	TGTGCCAGTAGTATGGAGGGACTAGCGGGAGTAGACGAGCAGTACTTC	CASSMEGLAGVDEQYF
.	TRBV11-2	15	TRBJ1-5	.	TGTGCCAGCAGCCCTACTCAGGGAAGGGGACAGCCCCAGCATTTT	CASSPTQGRGQPQHF
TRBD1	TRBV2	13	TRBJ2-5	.	TGTGCCAGCAGTTTACAGGGGCAAGAGACCCAGTACTTC	CASSLQGQETQYF
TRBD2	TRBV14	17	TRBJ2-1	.	TGTGCCAGCAGCCAAGGGCGAGCGGGGGGGTCCTACAATGAGCAGTTCTTC	CASSQGRAGGSYNEQFF
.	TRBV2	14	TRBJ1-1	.	TGTGCCAGCAGAAGACAGGCTTTGAACACTGAAGCTTTCTTT	CASRRQALNTEAFF
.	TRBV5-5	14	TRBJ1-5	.	TGTGCCAGCAGCTTCGCCAGGGGAAATCAGCCCCAGCATTTT	CASSFARGNQPQHF
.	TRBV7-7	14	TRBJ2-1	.	TGTGCCAGCAGCCCGCGGTCGGCTCAGGGGCCTAGGGTCTTC	CASSPRSAQGPRVF
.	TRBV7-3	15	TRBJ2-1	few	TGTGCCAGCAGCCAAGGAATGGCGGAGGGGAATGAGCAGTTCTTC	CASSQGMAEGNEQFF